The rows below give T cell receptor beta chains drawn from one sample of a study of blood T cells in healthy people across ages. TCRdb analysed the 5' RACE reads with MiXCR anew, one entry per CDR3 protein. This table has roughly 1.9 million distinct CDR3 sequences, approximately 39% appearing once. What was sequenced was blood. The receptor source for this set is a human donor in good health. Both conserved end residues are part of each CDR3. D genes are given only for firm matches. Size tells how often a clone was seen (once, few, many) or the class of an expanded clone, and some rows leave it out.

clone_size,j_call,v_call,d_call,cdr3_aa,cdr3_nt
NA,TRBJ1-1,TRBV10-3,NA,CAVRQVGTEAFF,TGTGCCGTCCGACAGGTCGGCACTGAAGCTTTCTTT
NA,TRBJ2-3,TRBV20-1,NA,CSLRGNTDTQYF,TGCAGTCTTCGGGGGAACACAGATACGCAGTATTTT
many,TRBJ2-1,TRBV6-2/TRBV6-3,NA,CASSPSAYNEQFF,TGTGCCAGCAGCCCCTCCGCCTACAATGAGCAGTTCTTC
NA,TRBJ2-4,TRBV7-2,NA,CASSRFARGNSYNEQYF,TGTGCCAGCAGCCGATTCGCCCGGGGGAACTCCTACAATGAGCAGTACTTC
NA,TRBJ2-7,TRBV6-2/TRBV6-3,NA,CASSYPRDYEQYF,TGTGCCAGCTCCTACCCCAGGGACTACGAGCAGTACTTC
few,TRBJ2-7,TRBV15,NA,CATSRTGGGLEQYF,TGTGCCACCTCAAGGACAGGAGGGGGTCTCGAGCAGTACTTC
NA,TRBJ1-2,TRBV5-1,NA,CASSGTGRVEGYTF,TGCGCCAGCAGCGGAACCGGGAGAGTGGAAGGCTACACCTTC
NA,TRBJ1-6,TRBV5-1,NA,CASSLEGTDYSPLHF,TGCGCCAGCAGCTTGGAAGGGACTGATTATTCACCCCTCCACTTT
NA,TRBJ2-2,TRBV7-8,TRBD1,CASSPRGQGVAGELFF,TGTGCCAGCAGCCCTCGGGGACAGGGGGTTGCCGGGGAGCTGTTTTTT
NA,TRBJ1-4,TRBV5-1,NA,CASSLDGGVEEKRFF,TGCGCCAGCAGCTTGGACGGGGGAGTAGAGGAAAAACGGTTTTTT
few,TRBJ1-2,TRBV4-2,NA,CASSVTGGTPYYGYTF,TGTGCCAGCAGCGTAACGGGCGGGACACCATACTATGGCTACACCTTC
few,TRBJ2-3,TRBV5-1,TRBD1,CASSSTGGPSTDTQYF,TGTGCCAGCAGTTCAACAGGGGGCCCCTCCACAGATACGCAGTATTTT
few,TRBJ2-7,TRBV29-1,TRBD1,CSVNTGTGTYEQYF,TGCAGCGTTAACACCGGGACAGGTACCTACGAGCAGTACTTC
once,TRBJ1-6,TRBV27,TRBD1,CASTFRRGQGNSPLHF,TGTGCCAGCACATTCAGGAGGGGACAGGGAAATTCACCCCTCCACTTT
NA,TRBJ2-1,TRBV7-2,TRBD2,CASSLGGGAGLYNEQFF,TGTGCCAGCAGCTTAGGCGGGGGGGCTGGCCTCTACAATGAGCAGTTCTTC
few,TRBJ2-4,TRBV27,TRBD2,CASSPGLGNIQYF,TGTGCCAGCAGTCCGGGACTAGGGAACATTCAGTACTTC
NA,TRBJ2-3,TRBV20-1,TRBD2,CSASGLAGFADTQYF,TGCAGTGCTAGCGGACTAGCGGGGTTTGCGGATACGCAGTATTTT
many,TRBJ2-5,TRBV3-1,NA,CASSQVIETQYF,TGTGCCAGCAGCCAAGTCATTGAGACCCAGTACTTC
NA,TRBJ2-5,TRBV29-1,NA,CSPVGLPQEETQYF,TGCAGCCCTGTGGGACTCCCCCAGGAAGAGACCCAGTACTTC
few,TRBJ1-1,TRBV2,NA,CAGKVNTEAFF,TGTGCCGGCAAGGTGAACACTGAAGCTTTCTTT
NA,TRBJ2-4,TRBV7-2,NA,CASSPGVFRGQYF,TGTGCCAGCAGCCCCGGCGTCTTCCGGGGGCAGTACTTC
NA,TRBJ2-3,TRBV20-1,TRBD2,CSARLGGFPSTDTQYF,TGCAGTGCTAGATTGGGGGGGTTCCCTAGCACAGATACGCAGTATTTT
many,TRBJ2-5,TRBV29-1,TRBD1,CSVVGTALRETQYF,TGCAGCGTTGTCGGGACAGCCCTTCGGGAGACCCAGTACTTC
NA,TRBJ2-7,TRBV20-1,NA,CSARGVAYEQYF,TGCAGTGCTAGAGGGGTAGCCTACGAGCAGTACTTC
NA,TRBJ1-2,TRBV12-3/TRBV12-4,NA,CASSLGGEGMNGYTF,TGTGCCAGCAGTTTAGGCGGCGAGGGAATGAATGGCTACACCTTC
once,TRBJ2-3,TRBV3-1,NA,CASSQDQARRDTQYF,TGTGCCAGCAGCCAAGATCAGGCTAGAAGGGATACGCAGTATTTT
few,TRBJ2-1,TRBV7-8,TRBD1,CASRGWDSYNEQFF,TGTGCCAGCAGGGGATGGGACAGCTACAATGAGCAGTTCTTC
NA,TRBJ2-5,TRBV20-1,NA,CSVPVGETQYF,TGCAGTGTTCCCGTGGGGGAGACCCAGTACTTC
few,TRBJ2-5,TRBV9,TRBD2,CASSGRLAGDPQATQYF,TGTGCCAGCAGCGGACGACTAGCGGGGGATCCTCAAGCGACCCAGTACTTC
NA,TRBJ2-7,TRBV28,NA,CASGSVGVRAPYEQYF,TGTGCCAGCGGATCCGTCGGGGTCCGGGCCCCCTACGAGCAGTACTTC
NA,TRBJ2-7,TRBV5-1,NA,CASSTDDTGFGEQYF,TGCGCCAGCAGCACAGATGACACAGGCTTTGGGGAGCAGTACTTC
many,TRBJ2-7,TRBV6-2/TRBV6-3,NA,CASSNLDGYEQYF,TGTGCCAGCAGTAACCTAGACGGCTACGAGCAGTACTTC
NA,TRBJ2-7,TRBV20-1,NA,CSVVLEGPYEQYF,TGCAGTGTGGTTCTAGAGGGTCCCTACGAGCAGTACTTC
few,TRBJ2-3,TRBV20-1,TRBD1,CSTNRGTDTQYF,TGCAGTACCAACAGGGGAACGGATACGCAGTATTTT
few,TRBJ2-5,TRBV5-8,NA,CASSLEAGVWTQYF,TGTGCCAGCAGCTTGGAGGCAGGGGTATGGACCCAGTACTTC
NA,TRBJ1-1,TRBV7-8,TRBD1,CASSSIVGGWAEAFF,TGTGCCAGCAGCTCAATCGTAGGGGGCTGGGCTGAAGCTTTCTTT
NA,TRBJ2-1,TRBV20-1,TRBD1,CSAGQGIYEQFF,TGCAGTGCGGGACAGGGGATCTATGAGCAGTTCTTC
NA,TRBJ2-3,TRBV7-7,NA,CASSPHLLTDTQYF,TGTGCTAGCAGCCCACACCTCCTCACAGATACGCAGTATTTT
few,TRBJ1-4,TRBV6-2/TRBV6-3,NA,CASSPWDGRDEKLFF,TGTGCCAGCAGTCCGTGGGACGGACGAGACGAAAAACTGTTTTTT
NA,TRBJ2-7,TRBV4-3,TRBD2,CASSQAIAGGQEQYF,TGCGCCAGCAGCCAAGCTATAGCGGGGGGCCAGGAGCAGTACTTC
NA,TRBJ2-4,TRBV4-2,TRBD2,CASSQFTSGPGRNIQYF,TGTGCCAGCAGCCAATTTACTAGCGGGCCCGGCAGGAACATTCAGTACTTC
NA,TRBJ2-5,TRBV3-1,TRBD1,CASSQRQGSQETQYF,TGTGCCAGCAGCCAAAGACAGGGGTCCCAAGAGACCCAGTACTTC
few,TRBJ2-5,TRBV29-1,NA,CSVVVAGQETQYF,TGCAGCGTTGTCGTGGCGGGACAAGAGACCCAGTACTTC